The entry below describes one T cell receptor beta chain. The data originate from a study of blood T cell repertoires in COVID-19. The data were produced by immunoSEQ multiplex PCR, yet TCRdb's version contains in-frame clones alone and is incomplete. The repertoire includes about 400,000 clones, roughly 90% of them detected once, and 0.95% to 1.5% sits in the top ten. Trimming pared 4 bases from V and 0 bases from J, leaving 13 bases between. The CDR3 is made up of 16 amino acids. Germline V gene data show CDR1 as LNHDA and CDR2 as SQIVND (reference sequence). The sequenced sample consisted of peripheral blood. The TCR sequence derives from a man aged 40-55 years with acute or convalescent COVID-19. The chain is built from TRBV19 and TRBJ1-3, with D possibly being TRBD1 (5 bases). The CDR3 protein is CASSRRDSGSGNTIYF. The CDR3 bases are TGTGCCAGTAGTAGAAGGGACTCTGGCTCTGGAAACACCATATATTTT.